Below are 21 T cell receptor beta chains sequenced from a single sample in a study of cytomegalovirus exposure and HLA in healthy donors. Amplification used 60 Vbeta primers and 13 Jbeta primers. TCRdb's table, derived via immunoSEQ multiplex PCR, lists solely in-frame clones and lacks some. The repertoire holds fewer than 200,000 clones, about 81% seen once, with 2% to 2.5% in the top ten. The sample comprised PBMCs. The receptors originated from a woman in her 30s in good health and CMV-seronegative.

The chain carries TRBV27 and TRBJ2-3; 9 bases map to TRBD2. In germline, CDR1 is MNHEY, CDR2 SMNVEV (reference sequence). The CDR3 runs 16 residues. V was pared by 6 bases and J by 1 base, with 8 bases of the junction left unmatched. In nucleotides, the CDR3 is TGTGCCAGCAGCTTAACCGTAGCGGGGGGCACAGATACGCAGTATTTT. Translation gives CASSLTVAGGTDTQYF.

This chain uses TRBV10-2 with TRBJ1-5; D is ambiguous. Trimming removed 4 bases from V and 2 bases from J, with 12 bases in between. Germline V gene lookup returns CDR1 WSHSY and CDR2 SAAADI. There are 15 residues in the CDR3. The CDR3 sequence: CASSVGILGNQPQHF. The CDR3 DNA reads TGCGCCAGCAGTGTGGGCATCCTGGGCAATCAGCCCCAGCATTTT.

V and J are TRBV29-1 and TRBJ2-2, with 12 bases that match TRBD1. Losses at the gene ends were 5 bases for V and 2 bases for J; bases not matched to a gene: 6. The CDR3 sequence is 16 residues long. CDR1 is SQVTM, CDR2 ANQGSEA, per germline. The CDR3: CSVRPGTGGNTGELFF. The CDR3 coding sequence is TGCAGCGTTAGACCGGGGACAGGGGGCAACACCGGGGAGCTGTTTTTT.

This rearrangement joins TRBV6-5 to TRBJ2-3, with 10 bases fitting TRBD1. Per the germline V gene, CDR1 is MNHEY and CDR2 is SVGAGI. Germline trimming cut 10 bases from V and 1 base from J; bases unmatched to any gene: 2. The CDR3 runs to 13 residues. In nucleotides, the CDR3 is TGTGCCATCGGACAGGGGGGCACAGATACGCAGTATTTT. This translates into CAIGQGGTDTQYF.

This clone was found once. The chain is built from TRBV4-2 and TRBJ1-5; possibly TRBD1 for D (6 bases). V lost 1 base and J 5 bases, leaving 9 bases between the germline ends. The CDR3 extends over 14 amino acids. Germline CDR1 reads LGHNA; CDR2 reads YNFKEQ. CDR3: CASSQGPGDQPQHF. The CDR3 bases are TGTGCCAGCAGCCAAGGCCCAGGGGATCAGCCCCAGCATTTT.

This clone was detected a few times. The rearrangement links TRBV18 to TRBJ2-5; D is perhaps TRBD1 (6 bases). The CDR3 is made up of 13 amino acids. The germline CDR1 and CDR2 sequences are KGHSH and LQKENI. Trimming stripped 6 bases from V and 1 base from J, with 9 bases between. CDR3 DNA: TGTGCCAGCTCGGCAGGGGCCCAAGAGACCCAGTACTTC. This gives the protein CASSAGAQETQYF.

The rearrangement uses TRBV18 and TRBJ2-2; D call uncertain. The germline CDR1 and CDR2 sequences are KGHSH and LQKENI. The CDR3 length is 12 residues. Trimming removed 4 bases at V and 6 bases at J, with 6 bases between. CDR3 sequence reads: CASSRSSGELFF. DNA for the CDR3: TGTGCCAGCTCACGAAGCTCCGGGGAGCTGTTTTTT.

The chain combines TRBV5-1 with TRBJ1-6, with TRBD1 matching over 9 bases. CDR3 length: 15 residues. Germline V gives CDR1 SGHRS, CDR2 YFSETQ. The J segment lost 6 bases and the V segment lost 4 bases, leaving 5 bases of the junction unmatched. The CDR3 protein is CASSGGQGPNSPLHF. The CDR3 nucleotides are TGCGCCAGCAGCGGGGGACAGGGCCCTAATTCACCCCTCCACTTT.

The V and J genes are TRBV5-1 and TRBJ1-1, with D perhaps matching TRBD1 (5 bases). The germline V gene encodes CDR1 SGHRS and CDR2 YFSETQ. The CDR3 length is 13 residues. The V end was cut by 10 bases, the J end by 3 bases, with 16 bases between. The CDR3 here is CASAVREDTEAFF. CDR3 coding DNA: TGCGCCTCAGCAGTCAGGGAGGACACTGAAGCTTTCTTT.

In this sample, this clone turned up once. The chain uses TRBV7-9 and TRBJ2-3, with D possibly being TRBD2 (6 bases). CDR3 length: 18 residues. Between the trimmed V and J ends, which lost 1 base and 0 bases, there was a span of 17 bases. The germline gives CDR1 SEHNR, CDR2 FQNEAQ (reference sequence). In DNA form, the CDR3 reads TGTGCCAGCAGCTTAGGAGCGGGTACCGCTACTAGCACAGATACGCAGTATTTT. This gives the protein CASSLGAGTATSTDTQYF.

This chain uses TRBV28 with TRBJ2-1, with 7 bases that match TRBD1. This CDR3 has 15 residues. V dropped 3 bases and J dropped 6; count of bases not matched to a gene: 8. Germline assignment: CDR1 MDHEN and CDR2 SYDVKM. The CDR3 protein is CASSLAQGSVNEQFF. CDR3 nucleotides: TGTGCCAGCAGTTTGGCACAGGGGAGTGTCAATGAGCAGTTCTTC.

This clone occurred a few times. This sequence joins TRBV7-9 and TRBJ1-2; D call uncertain. The CDR3 is made up of 15 amino acids. Trimming took 5 bases from V and 7 from J, leaving 20 bases between them. Germline CDR1 reads SEHNR; CDR2 reads FQNEAQ (reference sequence). The CDR3 is CASSPPGGSAGGYTF. The CDR3 DNA reads TGTGCCAGCAGCCCCCCCGGCGGCAGTGCCGGTGGCTACACCTTC. The variable domain in full, completed from reference TRBV7-9 and TRBJ1-2, reads DTGVSQNPRHKITKRGQNVTFRCDPISEHNRLYWYRQTLGQGPEFLTYFQNEAQLEKSRLLSDRFSAERPKGSFSTLEIQRTEQGDSAMYLCASSPPGGSAGGYTFGSGTRLTVV.

This clone occurred once. An end of the junction differs from the germline gene, which may be a read error. In DNA, the CDR3 is TGTTCCAGCAGCGGACTAGCGGGAGGCCGCTACGAGCAGTACTTC. Its translation: CSSSGLAGGRYEQYF. This chain uses TRBV7-9 with TRBJ2-7, with 14 bases lining up with TRBD2. Germline V CDR1 and CDR2: SEHNR, FQNEAQ (reference sequence). This CDR3 region has 15 residues.

V gene TRBV5-1 combines with J gene TRBJ1-4; 7 bases are shared with TRBD1. The CDR3 has 14 amino acids. The V segment lost 4 bases and the J segment 7 bases; nucleotides outside the gene matches: 7. The V gene's germline CDR1 is SGHRS and CDR2 YFSETQ. In DNA form, the CDR3 reads TGCGCCAGCAGCCCCCGGTCAGGGGGTGAAAAACTGTTTTTT. Its protein is CASSPRSGGEKLFF.

V gene TRBV27 combines with J gene TRBJ2-7; perhaps TRBD2 as D (5 bases). CDR1 and CDR2 (germline): MNHEY, SMNVEV (reference sequence). V lost 7 bases, J lost 3 bases, and 16 bases lay in between. The CDR3 runs to 14 residues. The CDR3 nucleotides are TGTGCCAGCAAAGCAGGCGCAGGAGGCTACGAGCAGTACTTC. Translation: CASKAGAGGYEQYF.

V usage is TRBV7-9 and J usage is TRBJ2-7; perhaps TRBD1 as D (6 bases). Germline V gene sequence: CDR1 SEHNR, CDR2 FQNEAQ (reference sequence). Deletions cut 4 bases from V and 0 bases from J, with 16 bases between. The CDR3 loop spans 16 amino acids. For the CDR3, the DNA is TGTGCCAGCAGCTCCCAAGACAGGTCCAACTCCTACGAGCAGTACTTC. Translation: CASSSQDRSNSYEQYF.

This clone has only one observation. The gene calls are TRBV2 and TRBJ2-7; TRBD1 might be the D (9 bases). Per the germline V gene, CDR1 is SNHLY and CDR2 is FYNNEI. This CDR3 has 16 residues. The ends were cut back, 6 bases at V and 0 bases at J, with 18 bases in the middle. The CDR3 region is CASSGRGTGPSYEQYF. As DNA, the CDR3 is TGTGCCAGCAGCGGGAGGGGGACAGGGCCCTCCTACGAGCAGTACTTC.

The chain has TRBV7-9 and TRBJ1-4; TRBD1 matches at 8 bases. CDR3 length: 14 amino acids. Germline V lookup: CDR1 SEHNR, CDR2 FQNEAQ (reference sequence). Trimming cost V 4 bases and J 8 bases; bases outside gene matches: 6. The CDR3 coding sequence is TGTGCCAGCAGCTCGGGACAGGCCACCGAAAAACTGTTTTTT. It codes for CASSSGQATEKLFF.

V and J are TRBV7-9 and TRBJ1-1, with 9 bases lining up with TRBD1. The CDR3 sequence is 15 residues long. V shed 5 bases and J 1 base; nucleotides not matched to a gene: 5. The germline V gene encodes CDR1 SEHNR and CDR2 FQNEAQ (reference sequence). CDR3 DNA sequence: TGTGCCAGCAGCCCCCGGACAGGGGAGAACACTGAAGCTTTCTTT. Translated: CASSPRTGENTEAFF.

The chain uses TRBV19 and TRBJ2-5, with 9 bases that match TRBD1. The V segment lost 10 bases and the J segment 4 bases; nucleotides outside the gene matches: 7. Germline values: CDR1 LNHDA, CDR2 SQIVND (reference sequence). The CDR3 runs 13 residues. The CDR3, as DNA: TGTGCCACCAGGGGACAGGGCCTAGAGACCCAGTACTTC. It encodes CATRGQGLETQYF.

J is TRBJ2-7 and V is TRBV28, with TRBD2 identical over 8 bases. The CDR3 totals 14 residues. Per germline, CDR1 MDHEN and CDR2 SYDVKM. V lost 8 bases and J lost 5; bases outside the gene matches: 11. The CDR3 nucleotides read TGTGCCAGCTCCTTCGATGGACTAGCTAACGAGCAGTACTTC. It specifies CASSFDGLANEQYF. Using reference TRBV28 and TRBJ2-7 for the parts outside the CDR3, the full variable domain is DVKVTQSSRYLVKRTGEKVFLECVQDMDHENMFWYRQDPGLGLRLIYFSYDVKMKEKGDIPEGYSVSREKKERFSLILESASTNQTSMYLCASSFDGLANEQYFGPGTRLTVT.